A selection of T cell receptor beta chains follows, all from one sample in a study of radiation and T cells in renal cell carcinoma. The assay was immunoSEQ multiplex PCR, and TCRdb's table has in-frame clones only and misses some. The table lists about 86,000 clones, around four fifths of them singletons. This material consisted of blood, taken from a patient whose treatment included radiotherapy and nephrectomy. These receptors originate from a man aged 45-60 years with renal cell carcinoma. Both conserved end residues are trimmed from each CDR3. The order of the fields is V gene, CDR3 length, J gene, CDR3 protein.

TRBV2	10	TRBJ1-1	AGQKGGTEAF
TRBV9	15	TRBJ1-1	ASSVGTDVGKGAEAF
TRBV19	12	TRBJ1-6	ATRDGPTGSPLH
TRBV27	12	TRBJ1-5	ASSLSGQNQPQH
TRBV6-6	12	TRBJ2-1	ASSYPGGASEQF
TRBV6-1	13	TRBJ2-7	ASSLWGQSSYEQY
TRBV5-1	12	TRBJ1-2	ASSVTGENYGYT
TRBV19	14	TRBJ2-4	ASSGGPGQGENIQY
TRBV27	12	TRBJ1-5	ASSLSGQNQPQH
TRBV9	13	TRBJ2-1	ASSVDMGGVDEQF
TRBV5-1	13	TRBJ2-7	ASSLGRDRGREQY
TRBV19	12	TRBJ2-7	ASSIGRGYYEQY
TRBV2	11	TRBJ1-1	ASSPIQGTEAF
TRBV7-2	13	TRBJ2-7	ASSSWTGEVHEQY
TRBV15	12	TRBJ1-5	ATSRDNSNQPQH
TRBV5-8	12	TRBJ2-5	ASSIYSETETQY
TRBV13	11	TRBJ1-4	ASSPGQGMGLF
TRBV11-2	14	TRBJ2-2	ASSRQTATNTGKLF
TRBV7-3	14	TRBJ2-2	ASSPNRDKGTGELF
TRBV30	10	TRBJ2-5	AWSDGQETQY
TRBV6-1	13	TRBJ2-1	ASSSGTLMFNEQF
TRBV18	16	TRBJ2-3	ASSPSRDAMSPTDTQY
TRBV30	9	TRBJ1-2	IRANPYGYT
TRBV28	14	TRBJ2-1	ASSLSTRDPNNEQF
TRBV10-1	13	TRBJ2-1	ASSVGLAGNNEQF
TRBV6-1	10	TRBJ2-1	ASRGTGSEQF
TRBV27	13	TRBJ2-5	ASSSKAGPGETQY
TRBV6-6	14	TRBJ2-1	ASSRGTDESYNEQF
TRBV10-3	17	TRBJ2-1	AISESQRRDWGDYNEQF
TRBV7-3	12	TRBJ1-2	ASSLGRGPEGYT
TRBV19	11	TRBJ2-5	ASSMLGQETQY
TRBV19	11	TRBJ1-1	ASSRDRVKEAF
TRBV4-2	13	TRBJ2-7	ASSQELQNSYEQY
TRBV7-2	14	TRBJ2-7	ASSLRLGTSSYEQY
TRBV7-2	12	TRBJ2-1	ASSSATFWDEQF
TRBV6-5	13	TRBJ2-5	ASSYSNNRGETQY
TRBV5-8	13	TRBJ2-7	ASRSGLARGYEQY
TRBV7-2	12	TRBJ2-3	ASSFDRVTDTQY